Listed below are T cell receptor beta chains from one sample, sequenced in a study of blood T cell repertoires in COVID-19. Produced via immunoSEQ multiplex PCR; TCRdb's table is partial and in-frame only. This sample has about 45,000 clones; about 85% occur once, and the top ten carry roughly 30%. Sequenced: peripheral blood. The receptor source for this set is a woman of 80 years or more with acute or convalescent COVID-19. CDR3s include the opening cysteine and the closing phenylalanine or tryptophan. A D gene is named only where the DNA matches it firmly. A row's size may be missing; if present it is once, few, many or a size class.

V gene: TRBV2; J gene: TRBJ1-2; D gene: NA; clone size: NA; CDR3 DNA: TGTGCCAGCAGTGAAGACAGCACCTATGGCTACACCTTC; CDR3 protein: CASSEDSTYGYTF
V gene: TRBV5-4; J gene: TRBJ2-5; D gene: NA; clone size: NA; CDR3 DNA: TGTGCCAGCAGCTTGGCGGCACAGCAAGAGACCCAGTACTTC; CDR3 protein: CASSLAAQQETQYF
V gene: TRBV25-1; J gene: TRBJ2-2; D gene: NA; clone size: NA; CDR3 DNA: TGTGCCAGCAGTGATTTGGCGGGGACGAACACCGGGGAGCTGTTTTTT; CDR3 protein: CASSDLAGTNTGELFF
V gene: TRBV18; J gene: TRBJ2-3; D gene: NA; clone size: once; CDR3 DNA: TGTGCCAGCTCACCAAATAGAGATACGCAGTATTTT; CDR3 protein: CASSPNRDTQYF
V gene: TRBV9; J gene: TRBJ2-5; D gene: NA; clone size: NA; CDR3 DNA: TGTGCCAGCAGCGAGGGACATCAAAGCGGGACTCCCCCCCAAGAGACCCAGTACTTC; CDR3 protein: CASSEGHQSGTPPQETQYF
V gene: TRBV18; J gene: TRBJ1-1; D gene: NA; clone size: NA; CDR3 DNA: TGTGCCAGCTCACCAGGGAGGCTGAACACTGAAGCTTTCTTT; CDR3 protein: CASSPGRLNTEAFF
V gene: TRBV9; J gene: TRBJ2-1; D gene: TRBD2; clone size: few; CDR3 DNA: TGTGCCAGCAGCGTAGAAGGACTAGCGGGAGGGCCGAGGAATAATGAGCAGTTCTTC; CDR3 protein: CASSVEGLAGGPRNNEQFF
V gene: TRBV27; J gene: TRBJ1-5; D gene: NA; clone size: NA; CDR3 DNA: TGTGCCAGCAGTCCTTCCACCCGAGCTTCCAATCAGCCCCAGCATTTT; CDR3 protein: CASSPSTRASNQPQHF
V gene: TRBV7-2; J gene: TRBJ2-5; D gene: TRBD2; clone size: NA; CDR3 DNA: TGTGCCAGCAGCTTATGGGAGGGACAAGAGACCCAGTACTTC; CDR3 protein: CASSLWEGQETQYF
V gene: TRBV7-9; J gene: TRBJ2-7; D gene: NA; clone size: NA; CDR3 DNA: TGTGCCAGCAGCCGGCCGGGATCCTACGAGCAGTACTTC; CDR3 protein: CASSRPGSYEQYF
V gene: TRBV25-1; J gene: TRBJ1-6; D gene: NA; clone size: NA; CDR3 DNA: TGTGCCAGCAGACGGACAGATAATTCACCCCTCCACTTT; CDR3 protein: CASRRTDNSPLHF
V gene: TRBV11-2; J gene: TRBJ2-5; D gene: NA; clone size: NA; CDR3 DNA: TGTGCCAGCAGCTTAGTAATCGGCGGGGCAAAAGAGACCCAGTACTTC; CDR3 protein: CASSLVIGGAKETQYF
V gene: TRBV4-1; J gene: TRBJ2-1; D gene: NA; clone size: NA; CDR3 DNA: TGCGCCAGCAGCCACACATTCTTTGAGCAGTTCTTC; CDR3 protein: CASSHTFFEQFF
V gene: TRBV23-1; J gene: TRBJ1-5; D gene: NA; clone size: NA; CDR3 DNA: TGCGCCAGCAGTCTGCACAGGGCCCCCGTGCGCAATCAGCCCCAGCATTTT; CDR3 protein: CASSLHRAPVRNQPQHF
V gene: TRBV6-2/TRBV6-3; J gene: TRBJ2-3; D gene: TRBD2; clone size: NA; CDR3 DNA: TGTGCCAGCAGTGCCGGCCGAGGGACTAGCGGGATAGGAGATACGCAGTATTTT; CDR3 protein: CASSAGRGTSGIGDTQYF
V gene: TRBV12-3/TRBV12-4; J gene: TRBJ1-2; D gene: NA; clone size: NA; CDR3 DNA: TGTGCCAGCAGTTTTGCGTCGGGCTACACCTTC; CDR3 protein: CASSFASGYTF
V gene: TRBV6-4; J gene: TRBJ2-1; D gene: TRBD2; clone size: NA; CDR3 DNA: TGTGCCAGCAGTGTCCAAGGGGGACTAGCGGGGTATGAGCAGTTCTTC; CDR3 protein: CASSVQGGLAGYEQFF